This T cell receptor (beta chain) was recovered during a study of blood T cell repertoires in COVID-19. Whole-study context: Sites in the United States, Italy and Spain provided acute and convalescent COVID-19 samples. Sources were T cells, B-cell-depleted T cells, or PBMCs; the material itself was cDNA or gDNA.

Original data processing: It was from reference gene primer amplification that nucleated cell counts were estimated. Measured with immunoSEQ multiplex PCR; TCRdb has only the in-frame clones, and not every one. V and J calls and clone size are as listed in that table; D and trimming were resolved from the DNA. The table lists more than 45,000 clones, around nine tenths of them singletons. This CDR3 contains 17 residues. J was trimmed by 3 bases and V by 8 bases; bases with no gene match: 17. Per the germline V gene, CDR1 is SNHLY and CDR2 is FYNNEI. The V and J genes are TRBV2 and TRBJ2-3, with TRBD2 identical over 7 bases. This receptor was taken from a woman aged 60-70 years with COVID-19, enrolled during active disease. Specimen: peripheral blood. CDR3 in DNA: TGTGCCAGCGGGAGGGGACTCCGGACCGGTAGTACAGATACGCAGTATTTT. Encoded protein: CASGRGLRTGSTDTQYF.